This T cell receptor beta chain stems from a study of naive and memory T cell subsets. Study-wide results and limits: TCR transcript changes with activation or differentiation may affect this RNA method.

Ligated cDNA underwent four rounds of PCR with nested alpha and beta constant region primers and SP2. For blood and skin samples, reverse transcription used TCR alpha and beta constant primers. TCRdb called the 5' RACE reads again in MiXCR, with one record for every CDR3 protein. In the table there are some 60,000 distinct CDR3 sequences, 7.6% of which are singletons. TCR cDNA received a 3' ligated oligonucleotide that carried a UMI. Input was roughly 1 to 1000 ng of DNase-treated total RNA without cell sorting. This CDR3 is 15 amino acids long. Germline V gene sequence: CDR1 LNHDA, CDR2 SQIVND (reference sequence). With 7 bases removed from V and 10 bases from J, the gap between germline ends came to 23 bases. As for this clonotype: The antigen is unknown.

J is TRBJ1-5 and V is TRBV19, with D uncertain. The clonotype comes from a female donor in good health. DNA of the CDR3: TGTGCCAGTATAGGACGGGCGGAGGACTGTGGACCCCAGCATTTT. It encodes CASIGRAEDCGPQHF.